This T cell receptor beta chain was sequenced in a study of Graves' ophthalmopathy and Graves' hyperthyroidism. The TCR beta CDR3 regions underwent amplification from RNA transcripts. HTBI primers served in a first-round RT-PCR, which a second-round multiplex PCR followed. TCRdb re-derived calls from the multiplex PCR reads in MiXCR, one entry per CDR3 protein. The data contain about 620,000 distinct CDR3 sequences, 20% to 25% of them singletons. Hyperthyroidism patients had new diagnoses, durations under 2 months, and ages of 18 to 65. CDR1 is MNHEY, CDR2 SVGAGI, per germline. V shed 6 bases and J shed 5 bases, with 10 bases lying between them. The CDR3 is 12 residues long.

The sequencing sample was made of peripheral blood. The TCR sequence derives from a woman aged 18-35 years with stable Graves' hyperthyroidism. Some clones in this sample may be carry-over from other donors' samples. The chain is built from TRBV6-5 and TRBJ2-5; D unclear. The CDR3 bases are TGTGCCAGCAGCTCTACCATGGAGACCCAGTACTTC. This codes for CASSSTMETQYF.